This T cell receptor (beta chain) was documented in a study of T cell responses to AZD1222 COVID-19 vaccine. Study-level findings and limits: There were mostly white British donors and more females than males, and clonal diversity was possibly underestimated.

Germline CDR1 is SNHLY and CDR2 is FYNNEI. V was pared by 6 bases and J by 4 bases, with 8 bases of the junction left unmatched. The CDR3 contains 14 residues. Some clones are missing from TCRdb's copy, which holds only in-frame ones; the method was immunoSEQ multiplex PCR. Of about 72,000 clones detected, more than 75% appear once; the ten largest clones hold less than 25%. In regard to this clone: The antigen is not known.

Sequencing used peripheral blood, obtained on day 0 of AZD1222 vaccination. The receptor comes from an adult in good health. The chain couples TRBV2 to TRBJ1-2; 7 positions match TRBD1. The CDR3 reads CASSANRGAYGYTF. DNA for the CDR3: TGTGCCAGCAGCGCGAACAGGGGTGCCTATGGCTACACCTTC.